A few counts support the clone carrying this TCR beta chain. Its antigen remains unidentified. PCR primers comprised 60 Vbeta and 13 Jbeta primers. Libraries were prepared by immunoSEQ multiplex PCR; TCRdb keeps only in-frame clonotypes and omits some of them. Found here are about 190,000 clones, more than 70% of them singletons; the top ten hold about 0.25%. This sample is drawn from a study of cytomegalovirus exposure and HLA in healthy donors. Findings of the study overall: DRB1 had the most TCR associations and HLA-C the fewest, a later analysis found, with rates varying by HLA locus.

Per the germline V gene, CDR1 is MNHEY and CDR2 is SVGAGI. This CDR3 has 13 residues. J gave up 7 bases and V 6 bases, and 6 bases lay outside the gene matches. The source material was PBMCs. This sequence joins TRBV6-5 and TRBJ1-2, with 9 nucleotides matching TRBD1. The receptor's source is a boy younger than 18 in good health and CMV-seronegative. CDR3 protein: CASRGDRAGGYTF. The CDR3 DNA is TGTGCCAGCAGGGGGGACAGGGCCGGTGGCTACACCTTC.